A selection of T cell receptor beta chains follows, all from one sample in a study of T cells in Graves' hyperthyroidism and ophthalmopathy. From the multiplex PCR reads, TCRdb called clonotypes with MiXCR, one entry per CDR3 protein. The sample yields 550,000 to 700,000 distinct CDR3 sequences, 14% to 15% seen once. Sequencing was carried out using blood. These TCRs come from a woman aged 40 to 50 with Graves' ophthalmopathy. Both conserved end residues are part of each CDR3. Each record gives: clone size, D gene, J gene, V gene, CDR3 DNA, CDR3 protein. D genes are given only for firm matches. Some rows have no size entry. The others give once, few or many, or a class for an expanded clone.

-	-	TRBJ1-2	TRBV7-2	TGTGCCAGCAGCCCCCCCGGTGGGGGGCCCTATGGCTACACCTTC	CASSPPGGGPYGYTF
few	-	TRBJ1-5	TRBV4-1	TGCGCCAGCAGCCCAGGCCAAAGGTATCCGTTGGGTAAGGGACAGCCCCAGCATTTT	CASSPGQRYPLGKGQPQHF
many	TRBD1	TRBJ1-2	TRBV12-3/TRBV12-4	TGTGCCAGCAGTGGGACAGGGGTCACCAAAGGCTACACCTTC	CASSGTGVTKGYTF
many	TRBD1	TRBJ1-1	TRBV28	TGTGCCAGCAGCACCCCCGGGACAGGGATGAACACTGAAGCTTTCTTT	CASSTPGTGMNTEAFF
-	-	TRBJ2-7	TRBV5-6	TGTGCCAGCAGCTTGGCCCGGGGGCCGGAAGGTGAGCAGTACTTC	CASSLARGPEGEQYF
-	-	TRBJ2-2	TRBV4-1	TGCGCCAGCAGCCAAGGGGTTTATAAAGGAGAGGCAACCGGGGAGCTGTTTTTT	CASSQGVYKGEATGELFF
many	-	TRBJ1-5	TRBV19	TGTGCCAGTACACTCTCGGGCAGATATCAGCCCCAGCATTTT	CASTLSGRYQPQHF
-	-	TRBJ2-3	TRBV11-1	TGTGCCAGCATCAGGCGGGACCCTAGCACAGATACGCAGTATTTT	CASIRRDPSTDTQYF
-	TRBD1	TRBJ2-4	TRBV19	TGTGCCAGTAGTCACACCGGGACAGTCAAAAACATTCAGTACTTC	CASSHTGTVKNIQYF
many	-	TRBJ2-7	TRBV6-2/TRBV6-3	TGTGCCAGCAGTTACCAGGACCTATACGAGCAGTACTTC	CASSYQDLYEQYF
few	-	TRBJ1-1	TRBV18	TGTGCCAGCTCACTCAACAGGGTTGAAGCTTTCTTT	CASSLNRVEAFF
many	-	TRBJ1-3	TRBV6-5	TGTGCCAGCAGTTACAGGGCAGACCACTCTGGAAACACCATATATTTT	CASSYRADHSGNTIYF
many	-	TRBJ2-7	TRBV6-2/TRBV6-3	TGTGCCAGCAGTTACGGGGATCACTACGAGCAGTACTTC	CASSYGDHYEQYF
-	-	TRBJ1-3	TRBV20-1	TGCAGTGCTAGAGTTCCGGTCGAGGGAAACACCATATATTTT	CSARVPVEGNTIYF
-	TRBD1	TRBJ2-4	TRBV3-1	TGTGCCAGCAGCCAGGATAGGCCGGGACAGGGGAGACAAAACATTCAGTACTTC	CASSQDRPGQGRQNIQYF
-	-	TRBJ1-1	TRBV5-6	TGTGCCAGCAGCCATGGGGGAACTGAAGCTTTCTTT	CASSHGGTEAFF
many	-	TRBJ1-1	TRBV28	TGTGCCTCCCGACAGACCATGAACACTGAAGCTTTCTTT	CASRQTMNTEAFF
many	-	TRBJ1-2	TRBV27	TGTGCCAGCAGTTCGAGACAGGCTAACTATGGCTACACCTTC	CASSSRQANYGYTF
-	TRBD1	TRBJ1-2	TRBV11-2	TGTGCCAGCAGCCCCACGGGACAGGTTGAGGTTGAGGTCTATGGCTACACCTTC	CASSPTGQVEVEVYGYTF
-	-	TRBJ1-2	TRBV30	TGTGCCTGGAGGTGGGACCAAAGGGACTATGGCTACACCTTC	CAWRWDQRDYGYTF
-	-	TRBJ2-5	TRBV20-1	TGCAGTGCTAGAGTTGCCGGGACTCAAGAGACCCAGTACTTC	CSARVAGTQETQYF
-	-	TRBJ2-1	TRBV4-3	TGCGCCAGCAGCCAAGATAGGTTTGGGGACCAATCCTACAATGAGCAGTTCTTC	CASSQDRFGDQSYNEQFF
-	TRBD1	TRBJ2-7	TRBV28	TGTGCCAGCAGTTGGACAGGGGGGATAGGCTACGAGCAGTACTTC	CASSWTGGIGYEQYF
many	-	TRBJ1-1	TRBV20-1	TGCAGTGCTAGAGCCGGGGGAAGGACTGAAGCTTTCTTT	CSARAGGRTEAFF
many	-	TRBJ1-2	TRBV5-1	TGCGCCAGCACGGGGGGTTCTAACTATGGCTACACCTTC	CASTGGSNYGYTF
once	-	TRBJ2-5	TRBV12-3/TRBV12-4	TGTGCCAGCAGCCAACGAACAGGGTTGGAGACCCAGTACTTC	CASSQRTGLETQYF
many	TRBD1	TRBJ2-7	TRBV15	TGTGCCACCAGAGAAGGGACAGGGGACTACGAGCAGTACTTC	CATREGTGDYEQYF
-	TRBD2	TRBJ2-7	TRBV5-6	TGTGCCAGCAGCTTTCGACTAGCGGGATTGTCATATTACGAGCAGTACTTC	CASSFRLAGLSYYEQYF
-	TRBD1	TRBJ1-2	TRBV4-1	TGCGCCAGCAGCCTGAACCGACAGGGGAACTATGGCTACACCTTC	CASSLNRQGNYGYTF
many	-	TRBJ2-7	TRBV6-5	TGTGCCAGCAGTAGCGTCCCCTCCTACGAGCAGTACTTC	CASSSVPSYEQYF
many	-	TRBJ2-7	TRBV7-2	TGTGCCAGCAGCTCGGTCACGGGCTACGAGCAGTACTTC	CASSSVTGYEQYF
many	-	TRBJ1-2	TRBV4-2	TGTGCCAGCAGCCAAGAGCGAGGGACTAACTATGGCTACACCTTC	CASSQERGTNYGYTF
-	TRBD1	TRBJ2-2	TRBV18	TGTGCCAGCTCAGCGGGACAGGGACAAACCGGGGAGCTGTTTTTT	CASSAGQGQTGELFF
many	TRBD1	TRBJ2-7	TRBV7-2	TGTGCCAGCAACTCCCGGACAGGGGGCTCCTACGAGCAGTACTTC	CASNSRTGGSYEQYF
many	TRBD2	TRBJ2-5	TRBV7-2	TGTGCCAGCAGCTTAGTTGATAGCGGGAGAGCGACCCAGTACTTC	CASSLVDSGRATQYF
many	-	TRBJ2-5	TRBV24-1	TGTGCCACCAGTGATGGCCGGGCCTCATCCGGGGAGGTAGAAGAGACCCAGTACTTC	CATSDGRASSGEVEETQYF
many	-	TRBJ2-7	TRBV6-2/TRBV6-3	TGTGCCAGCATAGGAGGGCCTTCCTACGAGCAGTACTTC	CASIGGPSYEQYF
many	-	TRBJ2-7	TRBV20-1	TGCAGTGCTAGACCTCCGGGACCTACGTACGAGCAGTACTTC	CSARPPGPTYEQYF
-	-	TRBJ1-1	TRBV18	TGTGCCAGCACCTTAAGTCGGACTGAAGCTTTCTTT	CASTLSRTEAFF
many	TRBD1	TRBJ2-7	TRBV6-2/TRBV6-3	TGTGCCAGCGGCTGGACAGGGGCTTACGAGCAGTACTTC	CASGWTGAYEQYF
many	TRBD2	TRBJ2-5	TRBV2	TGTGCCAGCAGCGTACTAGCGGGAGGGCCAGAGACCCAGTACTTC	CASSVLAGGPETQYF
-	-	TRBJ2-2	TRBV7-8	TGTGCCAGCAGTCCTCTACCGGGACTCACGAACACCGGGGAGCTGTTTTTT	CASSPLPGLTNTGELFF
-	TRBD1	TRBJ1-3	TRBV9	TGTGCCAGCAGCGCGACAGGGGGACGAGACACCATATATTTT	CASSATGGRDTIYF
many	TRBD1	TRBJ2-7	TRBV27	TGTGCCAGCAGTTTAAAAGGGACAGGGGGGCGCGAGCAGTACTTC	CASSLKGTGGREQYF
many	-	TRBJ2-7	TRBV6-1	TGTGCCAGCAGTCCGCGACGGGAGCAGTACTTC	CASSPRREQYF
-	TRBD2	TRBJ2-5	TRBV11-2	TGTGCCAGCAGCACCCCTGGACTAGCGGAAGAGACCCAGTACTTC	CASSTPGLAEETQYF
many	-	TRBJ2-1	TRBV20-1	TGCAGTGCAAGGGGGAGGTGGTCTATCAACGAGCAGTTCTTC	CSARGRWSINEQFF
many	-	TRBJ2-5	TRBV4-1	TGCGCCAGCAGCCAAGAGGGTGCAAGGTTCGTGGGAGAGACCCAGTACTTC	CASSQEGARFVGETQYF
many	-	TRBJ2-7	TRBV28	TGTGCCAGAGGCGGGTATCGGGAGCAGTACTTC	CARGGYREQYF